This T cell receptor (beta chain) derives from a study of regulatory T cells in long-lasting Graves disease. In building TCR beta libraries, iRepertoire HTBI primers were used together with Arm-PCR of CDR3 regions. One entry per CDR3 protein results from TCRdb running MiXCR on the multiplex PCR reads. The table shows some 430,000 distinct CDR3 sequences, with around a fifth occurring only once. Stated time point: persistent/refractory GD, antithyroid drugs over 5 years with positive TRAb. Scientists built the TCR library using RNA that was extracted from PBMCs. This clonotype was seen only a few times. The sample was peripheral blood mononuclear cells (PBMCs), taken when the disease was refractory, from a patient treated with antithyroid drugs. The clonotype originates from a female donor with Graves disease.

The CDR3 DNA reads as TGTGCCAGCAGCTTACGTCCGGGTTTGGACTATGGCTACACCTTC. Translating it yields CASSLRPGLDYGYTF. The chain recombines TRBV7-3 with TRBJ1-2; D remains unclear. Germline CDR1 is SGHTA and CDR2 is FQGTGA. Between the trimmed V and J ends, which lost 2 bases and 3 bases, there was a span of 13 bases. CDR3 length: 15 residues.